These 32 T cell receptor beta chains were sequenced from one sample in a study of CD8+ T cells in alopecia areata. Reverse transcription of extracted RNA yielded cDNA, which provided the sequencing template. Clones were sequenced by immunoSEQ multiplex PCR, and TCRdb holds only the in-frame ones, with some missing. The sample has 100,000 to 150,000 clones; about 60% are singletons. Sample: CD4+ T cells sorted from blood. Source of these receptors: a human donor in good health.

V gene TRBV2 combines with J gene TRBJ1-6; D gene ambiguous. Trimming cost V 0 bases and J 13 bases, with 7 bases left between them. There are 12 residues in the CDR3. CDR1 is SNHLY, CDR2 FYNNEI, per germline. The CDR3 here is CASSEATAPLHF. The CDR3 bases are TGTGCCAGCAGTGAAGCCACAGCGCCCCTCCACTTT.

V is TRBV30 and J is TRBJ1-5; TRBD1 matches 8 bases. J was trimmed by 4 bases and V by 2 bases; bases with no gene match: 1. This CDR3 comprises 13 residues. Germline CDR1 reads GTSNPN; CDR2 reads SVGIG (reference sequence). CDR3 DNA sequence: TGTGCCTGGAGTCGGACAGGGAATCAGCCCCAGCATTTT. Residues: CAWSRTGNQPQHF.

The chain links TRBV2 to TRBJ2-5; D is perhaps TRBD2 (5 bases). The germline gives CDR1 SNHLY, CDR2 FYNNEI. The CDR3 consists of 13 residues. V was pared by 11 bases and J by 1 base, with 14 bases between. DNA of the CDR3: TGTGCCGCCCTGGGGAGCGGCCAAGAGACCCAGTACTTC. Translating it yields CAALGSGQETQYF.

This chain connects TRBV7-6 to TRBJ2-5; D is tentatively TRBD1 or TRBD2 (5 bases each). Trimming cost V 5 bases and J 0 bases, with 10 bases left between them. CDR3 length equals 14 residues. CDR1 SGHVS and CDR2 FNYEAQ come from the germline V gene. The CDR3, as DNA: TGTGCCAGCAGCCATGGGACGTACCAAGAGACCCAGTACTTC. Protein product: CASSHGTYQETQYF.

The chain couples TRBV2 to TRBJ2-3; TRBD1 matches at 7 bases. Germline CDR1 SNHLY, CDR2 FYNNEI. V lost 9 bases, J lost 3 bases, and 9 bases stayed unmatched. This CDR3 is 14 amino acids long. CDR3 in DNA: TGTGCCAGTGCGCGAGGGGGCTCGACAGATACGCAGTATTTT. It codes for CASARGGSTDTQYF. The complete variable domain, with remaining parts taken from reference TRBV2 and TRBJ2-3, reads EPEVTQTPSHQVTQMGQEVILRCVPISNHLYFYWYRQILGQKVEFLVSFYNNEISEKSEIFDDQFSVERPDGSNFTLKIRSTKLEDSAMYFCASARGGSTDTQYFGPGTRLTVL.

This clone was detected a few times. Different DNA sequences within this sample yield the same CDR3. The chain links TRBV6-5 to TRBJ2-3, with a weak D call TRBD1 (6 bases). The CDR3 sequence is 13 residues long. V lost 6 bases to trimming and J lost 2 bases, with 9 bases between them. The germline gives CDR1 MNHEY, CDR2 SVGAGI. The CDR3 reads CASSWTDTDTQYF. The CDR3 DNA reads as TGTGCCAGCAGCTGGACAGACACAGATACGCAGTATTTT.

The chain employs TRBV5-1 and TRBJ1-1; D is unclear. The CDR3 sequence is 15 residues long. V lost 1 base and J lost 3, with 13 bases in between. Germline CDR1 is SGHRS and CDR2 is YFSETQ. CDR3 sequence: CASSLNSPRDTEAFF. For the CDR3, the DNA is TGCGCCAGCAGCTTGAATTCACCTAGAGACACTGAAGCTTTCTTT.

The V and J genes are TRBV5-1 and TRBJ2-5; D is uncertain. V lost 2 bases to trimming and J lost 5 bases, with 7 bases between them. Germline values: CDR1 SGHRS, CDR2 YFSETQ. This CDR3 comprises 12 residues. The CDR3 here is CASSFQPETQYF. CDR3 DNA sequence: TGCGCCAGCAGCTTCCAGCCGGAGACCCAGTACTTC. Using reference TRBV5-1 and TRBJ2-5 for the parts outside the CDR3, the full variable domain is KAGVTQTPRYLIKTRGQQVTLSCSPISGHRSVSWYQQTPGQGLQFLFEYFSETQRNKGNFPGRFSGRQFSNSRSEMNVSTLELGDSALYLCASSFQPETQYFGPGTRLLVL.

The chain couples TRBV12-5 to TRBJ2-3; no clear D gene. The CDR3 extends over 11 amino acids. Germline V gives CDR1 LGHNT, CDR2 FRNRAP. V was clipped by 2 bases and J by 5 bases, with 2 bases between them. CDR3 protein: CASGLKDTQYF. For the CDR3, the DNA is TGTGCTAGTGGTTTGAAAGATACGCAGTATTTT.

In this sample, this clone turned up a few times. This chain uses TRBV27 with TRBJ1-6; D is unclear. Germline values: CDR1 MNHEY, CDR2 SMNVEV (reference sequence). Trimming shortened V by 7 bases and J by 9 bases, and 13 bases separated the two germline ends. The CDR3 totals 13 residues. CDR3 sequence: CASNRPLGSPLHF. The CDR3 nucleotides read TGTGCCAGCAATCGACCCCTGGGTTCACCCCTCCACTTT.

The chain is built from TRBV30 and TRBJ1-1; no definite D call. V was clipped by 2 bases and J by 7 bases, with 11 bases between them. The CDR3 consists of 12 residues. Germline values: CDR1 GTSNPN, CDR2 SVGIG (reference sequence). CDR3: CAWSPLGFEAFF. The CDR3 nucleotides read TGTGCCTGGAGTCCTCTGGGGTTTGAAGCTTTCTTT.

This chain links TRBV5-1 with TRBJ2-3; D is possibly TRBD1 (5 bases). The CDR3 sequence is 13 residues long. Trimming shortened V by 4 bases and J by 2 bases, and 8 bases separated the two germline ends. CDR1 is SGHRS, CDR2 YFSETQ, per germline. CDR3 loop: CASSGRATDTQYF. In DNA, the CDR3 is TGCGCCAGCAGCGGCAGGGCCACAGATACGCAGTATTTT.

The chain links TRBV2 to TRBJ1-2; tentative D call: TRBD1 (5 bases). The V and J ends lost 7 bases and 5 bases respectively, with 17 bases between them. CDR1 and CDR2 (germline): SNHLY, FYNNEI. The CDR3 extends over 14 amino acids. The CDR3 sequence is CASTQDNTFYGYTF. The CDR3 region has the DNA TGTGCCAGCACGCAGGACAACACATTTTATGGCTACACCTTC. Drawing the rest from reference TRBV2 and TRBJ1-2, the complete variable domain is EPEVTQTPSHQVTQMGQEVILRCVPISNHLYFYWYRQILGQKVEFLVSFYNNEISEKSEIFDDQFSVERPDGSNFTLKIRSTKLEDSAMYFCASTQDNTFYGYTFGSGTRLTVV.

The V gene is TRBV7-7, the J gene TRBJ2-5; no clear D gene. This CDR3 comprises 14 residues. Germline V gene sequence: CDR1 SSHAT, CDR2 FNYEAQ (reference sequence). V was trimmed by 1 base and J by 1 base, leaving 7 bases between them. The CDR3 sequence is CASSLGARQETQYF. DNA for the CDR3: TGTGCCAGCAGCTTAGGGGCCCGCCAAGAGACCCAGTACTTC. The full variable domain, in which reference TRBV7-7 and TRBJ2-5 provide the parts outside the CDR3, is GAGVSQSPRYKVTKRGQDVTLRCDPISSHATLYWYQQALGQGPEFLTYFNYEAQPDKSGLPSDRFSAERPEGSISTLTIQRTEQRDSAMYRCASSLGARQETQYFGPGTRLLVL.

This chain joins TRBV2 and TRBJ1-4; TRBD1 agrees at 7 bases. Germline lookup yields CDR1 SNHLY and CDR2 FYNNEI. V shed 7 bases, J shed 1 base, and the junction held 3 bases outside the gene matches. The CDR3 contains 14 residues. The CDR3 sequence is CASTRTGTNEKLFF. CDR3 nucleotide sequence: TGTGCCAGCACCAGGACAGGAACTAATGAAAAACTGTTTTTT.

This clone was picked up a small number of times. This chain links TRBV18 with TRBJ1-1, with a possible D match to TRBD1 (6 bases). The CDR3 is 14 amino acids. Germline lookup yields CDR1 KGHSH and CDR2 LQKENI. The V end was cut by 3 bases, the J end by 4 bases, with 12 bases between. The CDR3 sequence: CASSPKTGGTEAFF. CDR3 coding DNA: TGTGCCAGCTCACCCAAGACAGGCGGCACTGAAGCTTTCTTT.

This chain uses TRBV27 with TRBJ2-6; D is uncertain. CDR1 MNHEY and CDR2 SMNVEV come from the germline V gene (reference sequence). The CDR3 length is 13 residues. V lost 5 bases and J lost 2, with 4 bases in between. CDR3 sequence (DNA): TGTGCCAGCAGTCTCACTGGGGCCAACGTCCTGACTTTC. Residues: CASSLTGANVLTF.

The gene calls are TRBV5-1 and TRBJ1-1; D call uncertain. Germline lookup yields CDR1 SGHRS and CDR2 YFSETQ. The CDR3 is made up of 15 amino acids. V dropped 0 bases and J dropped 1 base, with 10 bases sitting between them. The CDR3 DNA is TGCGCCAGCAGCTTGGCTCCGACGGGGAACACTGAAGCTTTCTTT. Translating it yields CASSLAPTGNTEAFF.

This clone came up once. This rearrangement joins TRBV29-1 to TRBJ1-5; D is uncertain. Trimming took off 6 bases at V and 0 bases at J, with 12 bases between the two ends. The CDR3 extends over 14 amino acids. Germline CDR1 is SQVTM and CDR2 is ANQGSEA. The CDR3 reads CSVGGGISNQPQHF. CDR3 DNA: TGCAGCGTGGGAGGAGGGATTAGCAATCAGCCCCAGCATTTT.

The chain combines TRBV11-3 with TRBJ2-5; D is uncertain. Germline CDR1 SGHNT, CDR2 YENEEA. V lost 1 base and J lost 1, with 4 bases in between. The CDR3 has 13 amino acids. The CDR3 loop reads CASSLGRQETQYF. DNA of the CDR3: TGTGCCAGCAGCTTAGGGCGCCAAGAGACCCAGTACTTC.

The chain recombines TRBV25-1 with TRBJ2-7; D ambiguous. The germline V gene has CDR1 MGHDK and CDR2 SYGVNS. The V and J ends lost 5 bases and 3 bases respectively, with 8 bases between them. This CDR3 has 12 amino acids. CDR3 region: CASSTEHYEQYF. The CDR3 DNA reads as TGTGCCAGCAGTACGGAGCACTACGAGCAGTACTTC.

CDR3 sequence: CAWSSARVRGNSPLHF. For the CDR3, the DNA is TGTGCCTGGAGCTCAGCCCGGGTCAGGGGTAATTCACCCCTCCACTTT. The chain links TRBV30 to TRBJ1-6; possible D gene TRBD1, 6 bases. V was shortened by 3 bases and J by 6 bases, with 18 bases between the two germline ends. CDR3 length: 16 residues. Germline values: CDR1 GTSNPN, CDR2 SVGIG (reference sequence).

The chain has TRBV7-8 and TRBJ1-5, with D tentatively TRBD1 (6 bases). Germline V lookup: CDR1 SGHVS, CDR2 FQNEAQ. The CDR3 covers 14 residues. V shed 2 bases and J shed 8 bases, with 13 bases lying between them. The CDR3 region has the DNA TGTGCCAGCAGCTTACAGCAGGGGAGGGAGCCCCAGCATTTT. Encoded protein: CASSLQQGREPQHF.

The rearrangement joins TRBV7-2 to TRBJ2-7; 8 positions match TRBD1. This CDR3 has 19 amino acids. Germline CDR1 SGHTA, CDR2 FQGNSA. Trimming cost V 5 bases and J 0 bases; bases outside gene matches: 18. The CDR3 protein is CASSPHRWDDRGNSYEQYF. CDR3 DNA sequence: TGTGCCAGCAGCCCCCACCGTTGGGACGACAGGGGAAACTCCTACGAGCAGTACTTC.

CDR3 region: CASLPSGGNTEAFF. The DNA of the CDR3 is TGTGCCAGCCTACCGTCGGGGGGGAACACTGAAGCTTTCTTT. V and J are TRBV13 and TRBJ1-1; D possibly corresponds to TRBD1 (5 bases). Trimming cost V 8 bases and J 1 base, with 14 bases left between them. The CDR3 is 14 residues long. In germline, CDR1 is PRHDT, CDR2 FYEKMQ (reference sequence).

The chain links TRBV30 to TRBJ2-2; 8 bases fit TRBD2. V shed 0 bases, J shed 4 bases, and the junction held 4 bases outside the gene matches. Looked up from germline, CDR1 is GTSNPN and CDR2 is SVGIG (reference sequence). The length of the CDR3 is 15 residues. In DNA form, the CDR3 reads TGTGCCTGGAGTGTGGGGCTAGCGGGCACCGGGGAGCTGTTTTTT. The encoded protein is CAWSVGLAGTGELFF.

Only a few counts were recorded for this clone. The chain joins TRBV28 to TRBJ2-1; TRBD2 agrees at 10 bases. Per the germline V gene, CDR1 is MDHEN and CDR2 is SYDVKM. This CDR3 region has 14 residues. After removal of 5 bases from V and 4 bases from J, the junction contained 2 bases not matched to a gene. The CDR3 reads CASSISGGYNEQFF. For the CDR3, the DNA is TGTGCCAGCAGTATTAGCGGGGGGTACAATGAGCAGTTCTTC.

The V call is TRBV29-1, the J call TRBJ1-2; D call uncertain. V lost 7 bases, J lost 4 bases, and 10 bases lay in between. Germline values: CDR1 SQVTM, CDR2 ANQGSEA. This CDR3 has 11 residues. This CDR3 reads CSATPGYGYTF. The CDR3 bases are TGCAGCGCCACCCCCGGCTATGGCTACACCTTC.

There are many counts of this clone. The rearrangement joins TRBV9 to TRBJ2-5; TRBD2 is a possible D gene (7 bases). Trimming stripped 0 bases from V and 5 bases from J, with 23 bases between. The germline V gene has CDR1 SGDLS and CDR2 YYNGEE. The CDR3 has 18 residues. Written as DNA, the CDR3 is TGTGCCAGCAGCGTAGCGGACCAGTCCGGGGGGCCTCGGGAGACCCAGTACTTC. Translation gives CASSVADQSGGPRETQYF. Filled out from reference TRBV9 and TRBJ2-5, the complete variable domain reads DSGVTQTPKHLITATGQRVTLRCSPRSGDLSVYWYQQSLDQGLQFLIQYYNGEERAKGNILERFSAQQFPDLHSELNLSSLELGDSALYFCASSVADQSGGPRETQYFGPGTRLLVL.

The rearrangement joins TRBV29-1 to TRBJ2-1; 7 bases align to TRBD2. The CDR3 extends over 12 amino acids. Germline lookup yields CDR1 SQVTM and CDR2 ANQGSEA. CDR3 protein: CNGIFGRNEQFF. The CDR3 nucleotides are TGCAACGGGATTTTCGGGAGGAATGAGCAGTTCTTC.

The CDR3 region is CASVQWEDGYTF. DNA for the CDR3: TGTGCCAGCGTTCAATGGGAGGATGGCTACACCTTC. The chain is built from TRBV6-6 and TRBJ1-2; the D is unclear. Looked up from germline, CDR1 is MNHNY and CDR2 is SVGAGI (reference sequence). Trimming took off 8 bases at V and 6 bases at J, with 13 bases between the two ends. This CDR3 has 12 residues.

The V call is TRBV2, the J call TRBJ2-1; 9 bases align to TRBD2. V gave up 6 bases and J gave up 0 bases; unmatched junction bases: 6. This CDR3 has 16 amino acids. From germline, CDR1 is SNHLY and CDR2 FYNNEI. CDR3: CASSLAGASSYNEQFF. Here the CDR3 DNA reads TGTGCCAGCAGCTTAGCGGGAGCGAGCTCCTACAATGAGCAGTTCTTC.